The text below deals with one T cell receptor beta chain. The antigen is undetermined. Produced via immunoSEQ multiplex PCR; TCRdb's table is partial and in-frame only. The sample comprises roughly 160,000 clones, 80% to 90% of which are singletons, and roughly 6.9% rests with the top ten. The sample comes from a study of T cell responses to AZD1222 COVID-19 vaccine. Whole-study findings and limits: Only a handful of AZD1222 recipients tested seropositive at baseline. Females made up more of the donors, who were largely white British, and clonal diversity may have come out too low. Spike as a whole was targeted by vaccine-associated CD4 TCRs, dominant at 160-218 and 743-854.

This TCR came from an adult in good health. Sequenced material: peripheral blood, taken on day 0 of AZD1222 vaccination.

CDR3 sequence (DNA): TGTGCCAGCAGTGAATACCGAGGAGGGGGGTCTGAAGCTTTCTTT. Translating it yields CASSEYRGGGSEAFF. V gene TRBV6-1 combines with J gene TRBJ1-1, with D perhaps TRBD1 (6 bases). The CDR3 has 15 residues. CDR1 MNHNS and CDR2 SASEGT come from the germline V gene. V was shortened by 2 bases and J by 6 bases, with 16 bases between the two germline ends.